This passage covers 18 T cell receptor beta chains from one sample sequenced in a study of T cells in localized non-small cell lung cancer. Clones were sequenced by immunoSEQ multiplex PCR, and TCRdb holds only the in-frame ones, with some missing. Counted here are about 1,600 clones, under 20% occurring once; the ten biggest clones make up about an eighth. The source was normal lung tissue next to the tumor, collected before any cancer treatment. The receptors come from a male donor at least 60 years old with stage III squamous cell lung carcinoma.

CDR3 residues: CASSPEIRSAGELFF. The CDR3 DNA follows: TGTGCCAGCTCTCCCGAAATTAGGTCCGCCGGGGAGCTGTTTTTT. This chain links TRBV18 with TRBJ2-2; D unclear. This CDR3 is built from 15 residues. Trimming shortened V by 6 bases and J by 6 bases, and 17 bases separated the two germline ends. Germline V gives CDR1 KGHSH, CDR2 LQKENI.

There are a few counts of this clone. This chain joins TRBV6-8 and TRBJ2-1; 8 bases map to TRBD1. Germline-derived CDR1 and CDR2 are MNHGY and SAAAGT. CDR3 length equals 15 residues. Trimming at V came to 3 bases and at J to 6 bases, leaving 7 bases not matched to a gene. Written as DNA, the CDR3 is TGTGCCAGCAGTTATCCAATCGGGACAGGCAATGAGCAGTTCTTC. It encodes CASSYPIGTGNEQFF.

The chain couples TRBV19 to TRBJ1-1; D may be TRBD1 (5 bases). The germline gives CDR1 LNHDA, CDR2 SQIVND (reference sequence). This CDR3 region has 12 residues. Deletions cut 6 bases from V and 5 bases from J, with 10 bases between. CDR3 sequence (DNA): TGTGCCAGTAGGGCGGGGGTTACTGAAGCTTTCTTT. Amino acid sequence: CASRAGVTEAFF.

This clone came up a few times. The chain joins TRBV11-3 to TRBJ1-4, with D tentatively TRBD1 (6 bases). V lost 5 bases to trimming and J lost 8 bases, with 15 bases between them. The V gene's germline CDR1 is SGHNT and CDR2 YENEEA. This CDR3 comprises 14 residues. CDR3 DNA: TGTGCCAGCAGCAGAGGACAGCTTGGGGAAAAACTGTTTTTT. Translating gives CASSRGQLGEKLFF.

This clone was seen only a few times. This chain connects TRBV30 to TRBJ1-6; weak D call: TRBD1 (6 bases). CDR1 is GTSNPN, CDR2 SVGIG, per germline (reference sequence). Trimming stripped 4 bases from V and 7 bases from J, with 17 bases between. The CDR3 is made up of 15 amino acids. The CDR3 DNA reads as TGTGCCTGGATTCTACCGACAGGTCCCAATTCACCCCTCCACTTT. Translation: CAWILPTGPNSPLHF. Together with reference TRBV30 and TRBJ1-6, the CDR3 gives the full variable domain: SQTIHQWPATLVQPVGSPLSLECTVEGTSNPNLYWYRQAAGRGLQLLFYSVGIGQISSEVPQNLSASRPQDRQFILSSKKLLLSDSGFYLCAWILPTGPNSPLHFGNGTRLTVT.

The chain carries TRBV19 and TRBJ2-3; 7 nucleotides align to TRBD1. This CDR3 is 15 amino acids long. The germline gives CDR1 LNHDA, CDR2 SQIVND (reference sequence). The V and J ends lost 6 bases and 0 bases, in that order; junction bases with no gene match: 6. The CDR3 DNA reads as TGTGCCAGTAGGGACAGGCAAGCTAGCACAGATACGCAGTATTTT. It codes for CASRDRQASTDTQYF.

This chain connects TRBV11-3 to TRBJ2-7; D is undetermined. The length of the CDR3 is 17 residues. V was clipped by 3 bases and J by 2 bases, with 20 bases between them. Germline loops: CDR1 SGHNT, CDR2 YENEEA. The CDR3 bases are TGTGCCAGCAGCTTTATATTGAACTCTTGGGGTACCTACGAGCAGTACTTC. Residues: CASSFILNSWGTYEQYF.

The chain couples TRBV23-1 to TRBJ1-3; D gene uncertain. TRBV23-1 is treated as an ORF (open reading frame) with a function not yet certain. V lost 5 bases and J lost 1, with 9 bases in between. This CDR3 region has 14 residues. The CDR3 region is CASSYLTSGNTIYF. The CDR3 DNA is TGCGCCAGCAGTTACCTGACTTCTGGAAACACCATATATTTT.

The V and J genes are TRBV1 and TRBJ2-7; the DNA was not used to check the table's D call, TRBD2. TRBV1 is a listed pseudogene. The CDR3 is made up of 14 amino acids. As DNA, the CDR3 is TGCGCCAGCAGCCCAACCGCACTGGGGCGGGGGCAGTACTTC. Translated, it gives CASSPTALGRGQYF.

This clone was recorded only once. The genes are TRBV5-1 and TRBJ1-2; 7 bases are shared with TRBD1. The length of the CDR3 is 14 residues. The V segment lost 5 bases and the J segment 6 bases; nucleotides outside the gene matches: 10. Germline-derived CDR1 and CDR2 are SGHRS and YFSETQ. The CDR3 DNA is TGCGCCAGCAGGACAGGGAGGAGTTTGGATGGCTACACCTTC. Its protein product is CASRTGRSLDGYTF.

Relative to its sample, this clone is medium-sized. The chain is built from TRBV11-3 and TRBJ1-3; D not resolved. This CDR3 has 16 residues. V lost 0 bases and J lost 0, with 9 bases in between. Germline CDR1 reads SGHNT; CDR2 reads YENEEA. Written as DNA, the CDR3 is TGTGCCAGCAGCTTAGATTCCGGACCCTCTGGAAACACCATATATTTT. Translating it yields CASSLDSGPSGNTIYF.

This clone was found a few times. The chain is built from TRBV6-8 and TRBJ1-5; no reliable D call. Per germline, CDR1 MNHGY and CDR2 SAAAGT. The CDR3 runs to 13 residues. The V end lost 8 bases, the J end lost 0 bases, and 8 bases lay between the germline ends. The CDR3 protein is CASLAHSNQPQHF. The CDR3 region has the DNA TGTGCCAGCTTAGCGCATAGCAATCAGCCCCAGCATTTT.

This chain links TRBV19 with TRBJ1-5, with 11 bases lining up with TRBD1. Germline assignment: CDR1 LNHDA and CDR2 SQIVND (reference sequence). The V and J ends lost 3 bases and 6 bases, in that order; junction bases with no gene match: 7. This CDR3 is 16 amino acids long. The CDR3 sequence is CASSIPGQGARQPQHF. The CDR3 DNA is TGTGCCAGTAGTATCCCCGGACAGGGGGCCCGTCAGCCCCAGCATTTT.

The rearrangement joins TRBV11-3 to TRBJ1-6; D not certain. The CDR3 totals 19 residues. The germline CDR1 and CDR2 sequences are SGHNT and YENEEA. V shed 1 base and J shed 6 bases, with 22 bases lying between them. CDR3 amino acids: CASSLVTQFAVRPNSPLHF. The DNA of the CDR3 is TGTGCCAGCAGCTTAGTAACTCAGTTCGCCGTAAGGCCTAATTCACCCCTCCACTTT.

In its sample, this clone ranks as medium-sized. This chain connects TRBV11-3 to TRBJ2-7, with D possibly being TRBD1 or TRBD2 (5 bases each). The CDR3 is made up of 16 amino acids. Trimming stripped 1 base from V and 0 bases from J, with 13 bases between. The germline CDR1 and CDR2 sequences are SGHNT and YENEEA. The CDR3 loop is CASSLVGRGSSYEQYF. The CDR3 nucleotides read TGTGCCAGCAGCTTAGTTGGTCGGGGCAGCTCCTACGAGCAGTACTTC.

This clone turned up a few times. The chain joins TRBV30 to TRBJ2-7; D unresolved. V lost 3 bases to trimming and J lost 5 bases, with 11 bases between them. This CDR3 is built from 12 residues. From germline, CDR1 is GTSNPN and CDR2 SVGIG (reference sequence). The CDR3 reads CAWSAFRDEQYF. The CDR3 nucleotides are TGTGCCTGGAGCGCTTTTAGGGACGAGCAGTACTTC.

The chain has TRBV30 and TRBJ1-6, with 7 nucleotides matching TRBD1. Unmatched junction bases numbered 2, after V lost 2 bases and J lost 7 bases. The length of the CDR3 is 13 residues. Germline V CDR1 and CDR2: GTSNPN, SVGIG (reference sequence). In DNA form, the CDR3 reads TGTGCCTGGAGTTCGACAGGGAATTCACCCCTCCACTTT. Protein sequence: CAWSSTGNSPLHF.

The table lists this clone with a few counts. The chain has TRBV11-3 and TRBJ2-3; no reliable D call. Looked up from germline, CDR1 is SGHNT and CDR2 is YENEEA. The CDR3 loop spans 14 amino acids. The V end was cut by 7 bases, the J end by 2 bases, with 13 bases between. CDR3 region: CASNQGRFTDTQYF. In DNA, the CDR3 is TGTGCCAGCAACCAAGGCAGATTCACAGATACGCAGTATTTT.